This is a list of T cell receptor beta chains from one sample in a study of shared clonotypes between healthy human individuals. Here immunoSEQ multiplex PCR was the method, and the copy in TCRdb shows in-frame clones only, minus some. The repertoire includes around 1 million clones, around 80% of them detected once, and roughly 1.5% sits in the top ten. Source material: memory CD4+ T cells sorted from blood. Every receptor here comes from a man aged 18 to 35 in good health. Each CDR3 is given with its conserved first and last residue. Each record gives: V gene, clone size, D gene, J gene, CDR3 DNA, CDR3 protein. A D gene is named only where the DNA matches it firmly. Rows give clone size only sometimes, using once, few, many, or a class for an expanded clone.

>TRBV7-9|once|TRBD1|TRBJ1-4
TGTGCCAGCAGCAGGCGAAGGACAGGTGCTGGGGAAAAACTGTTTTTT
CASSRRRTGAGEKLFF
>TRBV6-6|NA|TRBD1|TRBJ2-5
TGTGCCAGCAGCCTAGGGACAGGGGTTGGAGAGACCCAGTACTTC
CASSLGTGVGETQYF
>TRBV12-5|NA|TRBD1|TRBJ2-2
TGTGCTAGTGGTCGGGACAGGGGGAAAAGCGCGAGTAGGCCGCCGAGAGGAACCGGGGAGCTGTTTTTT
CASGRDRGKSASRPPRGTGELFF
>TRBV27|NA|TRBD1|TRBJ2-4
TGTGCCAGCAGTTTATCGTTCCGGGACAGGCAATTCAAAAACATTCAGTACTTC
CASSLSFRDRQFKNIQYF
>TRBV5-8|NA|NA|TRBJ2-5
TGTGCCAGCAGCTTGAGGGGTCTGCAAGAGACCCAGTACTTC
CASSLRGLQETQYF
>TRBV6-1|NA|TRBD2|TRBJ2-1
TGTGCCAGCAGTAGAGAGCGGGGGGGAACGAAGCAGTTCTTC
CASSRERGGTKQFF
>TRBV29-1|NA|TRBD2|TRBJ2-1
TGCAGCGTTGTAATGTTCGCTAGCGGGAGCAATGAGCAGTTCTTC
CSVVMFASGSNEQFF
>TRBV9|few|NA|TRBJ1-1
TGTGCCAGCAGCGTAAAGAACACTAACACTGAAGCTTTCTTT
CASSVKNTNTEAFF
>TRBV7-9|NA|NA|TRBJ2-7
TGTGCCAGCAGCCCTTGGACTCCTGGCTACGAGCAGTACTTC
CASSPWTPGYEQYF
>TRBV30|NA|NA|TRBJ2-3
TGTGCCTGGAGTCTCCGGGACTCGCAGTATTTT
CAWSLRDSQYF
>TRBV7-2|NA|NA|TRBJ2-5
TGTGCCAGCAGCACTAGAGGGGGGTTGATTGGGGAGACCCAGTACTTC
CASSTRGGLIGETQYF
>TRBV6-5|NA|NA|TRBJ1-1
TGTGCCAGCACCAGGAACCCTTTCGGGACTGAAGCTTTCTTT
CASTRNPFGTEAFF
>TRBV27|NA|NA|TRBJ2-3
TGTGCCAGCAGTAGGAATCCAGGGATTTCGACAGATACGCAGTATTTT
CASSRNPGISTDTQYF
>TRBV6-1|NA|NA|TRBJ2-5
TGTGCCAGCAGTTTATTAGAAGAGACCCAGTACTTC
CASSLLEETQYF
>TRBV28|NA|NA|TRBJ1-1
TGTGCCAGCAGTACCACTGTCTTAGAGGAAGCTTTCTTT
CASSTTVLEEAFF
>TRBV4-3|few|NA|TRBJ1-3
TGCGCCAGCAGACAGATCTCTGGAAACACCATATATTTT
CASRQISGNTIYF
>TRBV9|NA|NA|TRBJ2-7
TGTGCCAGCAGCGTAGAGATAGGGAACGAGCAGTACTTC
CASSVEIGNEQYF
>TRBV28|NA|NA|TRBJ2-2
TGTGCCAGCAGTCCCCCAGCCGGGGAGCTGTTTTTT
CASSPPAGELFF
>TRBV19|NA|NA|TRBJ2-4
TGTGCCAGTAGTTCGACAGTTACTCTAGCCAAAAACATTCAGTACTTC
CASSSTVTLAKNIQYF
>TRBV5-6|NA|NA|TRBJ1-4
TGTGCCAGCAGCAGTCTGAGGGGGAAAGCTAATGAAAAACTGTTTTTT
CASSSLRGKANEKLFF
>TRBV6-5|once|TRBD2|TRBJ2-7
TGTGCCAGCAGCGGACTAGCGGGAGTGGAAGAGCAGTACTTC
CASSGLAGVEEQYF
>TRBV6-5|once|TRBD1|TRBJ1-5
TGTGCCAGCAGTTCGTCAGGGGGCCGAAGTCAGCCCCAGCATTTT
CASSSSGGRSQPQHF
>TRBV9|NA|NA|TRBJ2-2
TGTGCCAGCAGCGTAGAAGGGGCGAACACCGGGGAGCTGTTTTTT
CASSVEGANTGELFF
>TRBV11-2|NA|NA|TRBJ1-5
TGTGCCAGCAGCGAACACGGGAATCAGCCCCAGCATTTT
CASSEHGNQPQHF
>TRBV4-1|NA|NA|TRBJ1-6
TGCGCCAGCAGCCAAGACAGGGGAACCCCCTATAATTCACCCCTCCACTTT
CASSQDRGTPYNSPLHF
>TRBV9|NA|TRBD2|TRBJ2-5
TGTGCCAGCAGCAAAGGGACTAGCGGGACCTTTCAAGAGACCCAGTACTTC
CASSKGTSGTFQETQYF
>TRBV9|few|TRBD1|TRBJ2-2
TGTGCCAGCAGCTCTACCGGGACAGGGCGGACCGGGGAGCTGTTTTTT
CASSSTGTGRTGELFF
>TRBV4-3|NA|TRBD1|TRBJ1-2
TGCGCCAGCAGCCCGAATTGGGACAGCAACAACTATGGCTACACCTTC
CASSPNWDSNNYGYTF
>TRBV10-3|NA|NA|TRBJ2-2
TGTGCCATCAGTTTGGGGAGAGAGACCGGGGAGCTGTTTTTT
CAISLGRETGELFF
>TRBV28|once|NA|TRBJ2-5
TGTGCCAGCAGTTTGGTGTTGGAAGAGACCCAGTACTTC
CASSLVLEETQYF
>TRBV30|NA|NA|TRBJ1-1
TGTGCCTGGAGTGTAGGAGTGCTTTCGGGCACTGAAGCTTTCTTT
CAWSVGVLSGTEAFF
>TRBV7-8|NA|NA|TRBJ2-3
TGTGCCAGCAGCTCCCAATCGGCTAGTCTAGTCACAGATACGCAGTATTTT
CASSSQSASLVTDTQYF
>TRBV5-4|NA|TRBD2|TRBJ2-7
TGTGCCAGCAGCTTGGCCGGTAGCGGGAGCCACGAGCAGTACTTC
CASSLAGSGSHEQYF
>TRBV7-9|NA|TRBD1|TRBJ1-3
TGTGCCAGCAGCCCAAATCTAGGACAGGTGGGAAACACCATATATTTT
CASSPNLGQVGNTIYF
>TRBV6-6|NA|NA|TRBJ1-2
TGTGCCAGCAGTTATCGCTCCTATGGCTACACCTTC
CASSYRSYGYTF
>TRBV6-5|NA|TRBD1|TRBJ1-2
TGTGCCAGCAGTCCCCGGGACAGGGGACAAGGCTACACCTTC
CASSPRDRGQGYTF
>TRBV6-1|NA|NA|TRBJ2-7
TGTGCCAGCAGTGCCGGGACTCGGTACGAGCAGTACTTC
CASSAGTRYEQYF
>TRBV27|NA|TRBD1|TRBJ2-7
TGTGCCAGCAGGTACGGGACAGCGTTAAGCTCCTACGAGCAGTACTTC
CASRYGTALSSYEQYF
>TRBV29-1|few|TRBD1|TRBJ2-3
TGCAGCGTCCAACAGGGGGCTAGCACAGATACGCAGTATTTT
CSVQQGASTDTQYF
>TRBV30|NA|TRBD2|TRBJ2-7
TGTGCCTGGAGTCAAGCGGGAGCCCGCGAGCAGTACTTC
CAWSQAGAREQYF
>TRBV6-1|NA|NA|TRBJ2-7
TGTGCCAGCAGTGAAGGGGGCAGCCTCTACGAGCAGTACTTC
CASSEGGSLYEQYF
>TRBV29-1|NA|NA|TRBJ1-2
TGCAGCGTTGAAGAACAGACCTGGAGAATGTATGGCTACACCTTC
CSVEEQTWRMYGYTF
>TRBV9|NA|NA|TRBJ1-1
TGTGCCAGCAGCTCCCGGACAGCTGAAGCTTTCTTT
CASSSRTAEAFF
>TRBV7-2|NA|NA|TRBJ2-7
TGTGCCAGCAGCCCAGCGGCAGGGAGACACGAGCAGTACTTC
CASSPAAGRHEQYF
>TRBV15|few|NA|TRBJ2-4
TGTGCCACCAGCCCTCGGGTAGGGGTAGCCAAAAACATTCAGTACTTC
CATSPRVGVAKNIQYF
>TRBV7-2|NA|NA|TRBJ2-7
TGTGCCAGCAGCGAGCCGGGATATTACGAGCAGTACTTC
CASSEPGYYEQYF
>TRBV7-2|NA|NA|TRBJ2-3
TGTGCCAGCAGTCCAAACCCGAGGGGGACCACAGATACGCAGTATTTT
CASSPNPRGTTDTQYF
>TRBV2|NA|NA|TRBJ1-1
TGTGCCAGCAGTTCGTACAGGGAGAACACTGAAGCTTTCTTT
CASSSYRENTEAFF
>TRBV5-5|NA|NA|TRBJ1-1
TGTGCCAGCAGCTTCTCCGCCACTGAAGCTTTCTTT
CASSFSATEAFF
>TRBV5-1|NA|NA|TRBJ2-1
TGCGCCAGCAGCTCCACCGCGGGGACTTCGGGTGAGCAGTTCTTC
CASSSTAGTSGEQFF